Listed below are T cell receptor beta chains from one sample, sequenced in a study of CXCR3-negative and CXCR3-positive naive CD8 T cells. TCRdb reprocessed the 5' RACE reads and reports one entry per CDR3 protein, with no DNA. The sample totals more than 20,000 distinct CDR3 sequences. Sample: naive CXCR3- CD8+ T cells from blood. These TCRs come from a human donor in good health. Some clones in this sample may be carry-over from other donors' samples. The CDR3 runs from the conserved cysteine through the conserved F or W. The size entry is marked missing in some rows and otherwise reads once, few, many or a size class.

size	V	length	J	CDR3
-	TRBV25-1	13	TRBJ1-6	CASSETGEPPLHF
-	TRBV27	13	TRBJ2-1	CASSMTGTGVQFF
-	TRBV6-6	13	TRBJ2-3	CAVKTGRTDTQYF
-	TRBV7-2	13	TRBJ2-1	CASSLGVANEQFF
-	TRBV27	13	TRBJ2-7	CASSPTQGYEQYF
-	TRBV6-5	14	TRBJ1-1	CASSYWQGNTEAFF
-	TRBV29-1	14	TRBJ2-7	CSVEDRGRSYEQYF
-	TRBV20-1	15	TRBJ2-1	CSARRLAGELGGQFF
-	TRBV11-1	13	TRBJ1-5	CASSLMRGWPQHF
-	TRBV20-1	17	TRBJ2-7	CSASRDRGSLLRHEQYF
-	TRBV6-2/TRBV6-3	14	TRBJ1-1	CASSWGKSGAEAFF
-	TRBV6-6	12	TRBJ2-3	CASTLGTDTQYF
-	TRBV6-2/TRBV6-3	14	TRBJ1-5	CASSYSSTDQPQHF
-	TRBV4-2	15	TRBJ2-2	CASSPARDYTGELFF
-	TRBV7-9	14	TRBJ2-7	CASSLGHTPYEQYF
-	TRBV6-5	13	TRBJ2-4	CASSYPQGAIQYF
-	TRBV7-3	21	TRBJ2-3	CASSPPPGLTSGGASTDTQYF
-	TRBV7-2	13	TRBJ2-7	CASSPVPGYEQYF
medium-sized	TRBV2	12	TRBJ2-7	CASSEVGTEQYF
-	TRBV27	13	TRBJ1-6	CASSFGNLVALHF
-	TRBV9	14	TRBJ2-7	CASSLGDRDGEQYF
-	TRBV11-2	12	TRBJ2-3	CASRTGINTQYF
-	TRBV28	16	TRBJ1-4	CASSLIGGATNEKLFF
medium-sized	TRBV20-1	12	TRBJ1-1	CSARPGDTEAFF
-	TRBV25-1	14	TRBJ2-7	CASSGTGQLYEQYF
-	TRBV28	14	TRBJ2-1	CASSSGTHGNEQFF
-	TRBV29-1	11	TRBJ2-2	CSVEGTGELFF
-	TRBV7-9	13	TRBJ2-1	CASRGRGPDEQFF
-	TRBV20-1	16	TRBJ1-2	CSAEERGQLANYGYTF
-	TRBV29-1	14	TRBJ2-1	CSVEDLGISDEQFF
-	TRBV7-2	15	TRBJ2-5	CASSLLKGAGETQYF
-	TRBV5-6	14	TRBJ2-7	CASSRRADPYEQYF
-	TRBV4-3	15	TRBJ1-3	CASSQDSVSSDTIYF
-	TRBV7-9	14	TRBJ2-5	CASSTRDPPETQYF
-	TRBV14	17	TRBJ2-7	CASSPPRTGRNSYEQYF
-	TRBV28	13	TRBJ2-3	CASSRPDLGTQYF
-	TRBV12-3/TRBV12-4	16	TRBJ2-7	CASSSVAGATPYEQYF
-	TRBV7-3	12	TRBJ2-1	CASSRPGNEQFF
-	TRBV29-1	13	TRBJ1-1	CSVATERNTEAFF
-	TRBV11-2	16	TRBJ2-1	CASSSPSGSSYNEQFF